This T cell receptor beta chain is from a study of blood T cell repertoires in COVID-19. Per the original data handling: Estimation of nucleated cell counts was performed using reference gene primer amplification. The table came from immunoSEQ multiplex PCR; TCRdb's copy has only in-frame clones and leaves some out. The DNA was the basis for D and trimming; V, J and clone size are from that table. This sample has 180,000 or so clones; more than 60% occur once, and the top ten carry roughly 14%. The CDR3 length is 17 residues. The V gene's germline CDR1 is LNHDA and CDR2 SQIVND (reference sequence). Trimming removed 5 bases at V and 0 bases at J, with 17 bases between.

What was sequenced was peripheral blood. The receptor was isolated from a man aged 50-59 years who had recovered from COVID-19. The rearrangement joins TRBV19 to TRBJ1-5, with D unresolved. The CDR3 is CASSPEGAVYSNQPQHF. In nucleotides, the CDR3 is TGTGCCAGTAGTCCCGAGGGAGCCGTCTATAGCAATCAGCCCCAGCATTTT.